These 24 T cell receptor beta chains share one sample of origin, sequenced in a study of identical twins (TCRdb year 2016). Library preparation was by 5' RACE. TCRdb shows the sequencer as Illumina HiSeq 2000. TCRdb itself trimmed the public reads at Q25 with fastp, ran MiXCR and retained productive beta chains. Every entry covers one CDR3 protein and lists the most common genes and DNA from its rows. A total of 200,000 to 250,000 distinct CDR3 sequences appear in this sample, roughly 7.5% of them only once. The top ten clones comprise 1.5% to 2.5% of the sample. This sample also belongs to another study, concerning yellow fever vaccine responses in identical twins.

The material sequenced was memory (CD45RO+) T cells sorted from blood. In the paper's terms, the cell subset or site label means: CD45RO+ enriched T cells. These receptors were taken from a woman aged 18-29 years in good health.

The V gene is TRBV4-3, the J gene TRBJ2-5; 8 bases agree with TRBD2. Germline CDR1 and CDR2: LGHNA and YSLEER. The CDR3 length is 15 residues. Losses at the gene ends were 0 bases for V and 4 bases for J; bases not matched to a gene: 4. Written as DNA, the CDR3 is TGCGCCAGCAGCCAAGATGGGAGCGGGGGAGAGACCCAGTACTTC. It encodes CASSQDGSGGETQYF.

The rearrangement links TRBV11-2 to TRBJ2-7; D is perhaps TRBD1 (6 bases). The V end lost 9 bases, the J end lost 5 bases, and 14 bases lay between the germline ends. Germline V gene lookup returns CDR1 SGHAT and CDR2 FQNNGV. The CDR3 contains 12 residues. CDR3 loop: CASNTGFHEQYF. CDR3 bases: TGTGCCAGTAATACAGGGTTCCACGAGCAGTACTTC.

The sample holds a few counts of this clonotype. V is TRBV4-2 and J is TRBJ1-2, with unresolved D. Trimming removed 0 bases at V and 4 bases at J, with 6 bases between. This CDR3 is built from 13 residues. CDR1 and CDR2 (germline): LGHNA, YNFKEQ. CDR3 sequence (DNA): TGTGCCAGCAGCCAAGATGATGGCTATGGCTACACCTTC. Protein sequence: CASSQDDGYGYTF.

This clonotype was recorded a few times. V usage is TRBV6-5 and J usage is TRBJ2-1; perhaps TRBD2 as D (6 bases). There are 17 residues in the CDR3. V lost 2 bases and J 4 bases, leaving 18 bases between the germline ends. Germline V gives CDR1 MNHEY, CDR2 SVGAGI. The CDR3 region has the DNA TGTGCCAGCAGTTACCCACCCCCAGGCGGGAAGTACAATGAGCAGTTCTTC. Translating it yields CASSYPPPGGKYNEQFF.

This clonotype occurred a few times. The V call is TRBV14, the J call TRBJ2-7; tentative D call: TRBD1 (5 bases). V was clipped by 2 bases and J by 3 bases, with 8 bases between them. The CDR3 loop spans 13 amino acids. Germline CDR1 and CDR2: SGHDN and FVKESK. The CDR3 protein is CASSQTGRYEQYF. The CDR3 coding sequence is TGTGCCAGCAGCCAAACAGGTCGCTACGAGCAGTACTTC.

This clonotype was seen a few times. The rearrangement links TRBV20-1 to TRBJ1-5, with 9 bases that match TRBD1. J was trimmed by 6 bases and V by 5 bases; bases with no gene match: 14. The CDR3 totals 16 residues. CDR1 DFQATT and CDR2 SNEGSKA come from the germline V gene (reference sequence). The DNA for the CDR3 is TGCAGTGCTGTACGTCCCGGGACAGGGAGCGGTCAGCCCCAGCATTTT. It yields the protein CSAVRPGTGSGQPQHF.

This clonotype was detected many times. The rearrangement joins TRBV4-3 to TRBJ2-7; 7 bases fit TRBD1. Looked up from germline, CDR1 is LGHNA and CDR2 is YSLEER. After removal of 3 bases from V and 2 bases from J, the junction contained 4 bases not matched to a gene. This CDR3 has 14 residues. The CDR3 sequence is CASSHRQGPYEQYF. CDR3 sequence (DNA): TGCGCCAGCAGCCACAGACAGGGCCCCTACGAGCAGTACTTC.

The rearrangement links TRBV4-3 to TRBJ2-3, with 9 bases aligning to TRBD2. In germline, CDR1 is LGHNA, CDR2 YSLEER. V shed 0 bases, J shed 5 bases, and the junction held 9 bases outside the gene matches. The CDR3 has 17 amino acids. CDR3 sequence (DNA): TGCGCCAGCAGCCAAGATGTAGGCGGGAGGGCCTTAGATACGCAGTATTTT. Protein: CASSQDVGGRALDTQYF.

V gene TRBV7-2 combines with J gene TRBJ2-3, with D hard to call. The V end was cut by 2 bases, the J end by 2 bases, with 8 bases between. This CDR3 is built from 14 residues. The germline V gene encodes CDR1 SGHTA and CDR2 FQGNSA. The CDR3 protein is CASSLRTFTDTQYF. The DNA of the CDR3 is TGTGCCAGCAGCTTAAGAACGTTCACAGATACGCAGTATTTT.

In this sample, this clonotype turned up a few times. The V gene is TRBV27, the J gene TRBJ1-4; D gene uncertain. CDR1 is MNHEY and CDR2 is SMNVEV in the germline V gene (reference sequence). The CDR3 has 13 amino acids. With 5 bases removed from V and 11 bases from J, the gap between germline ends came to 15 bases. The CDR3 sequence is CASSPSLQKKLFF. DNA of the CDR3: TGTGCCAGCAGTCCCTCCCTTCAGAAGAAACTGTTTTTT.

Points on this clonotype: A read error may account for a junction end that differs from germline. The gene calls are TRBV7-7 and TRBJ2-5; no definite D call. CDR3 length equals 14 residues. Looked up from germline, CDR1 is SSHAT and CDR2 is FNYEAQ (reference sequence). CDR3 residues: CASSLGLQTETQYF. The CDR3 region has the DNA TGTGCTAGCAGCTTAGGTCTTCAGACAGAGACCCAGTACTTC. Full variable domain (remainder filled in from reference TRBV7-7 and TRBJ2-5): GAGVSQSPRYKVTKRGQDVTLRCDPISSHATLYWYQQALGQGPEFLTYFNYEAQPDKSGLPSDRFSAERPEGSISTLTIQRTEQRDSAMYRCASSLGLQTETQYFGPGTRLLVL.

The chain joins TRBV25-1 to TRBJ2-7, with 9 bases that match TRBD1. Germline values: CDR1 MGHDK, CDR2 SYGVNS. The J segment lost 3 bases and the V segment lost 3 bases, leaving 6 bases of the junction unmatched. The CDR3 is 15 residues long. The CDR3 loop reads CASSDGRGQGYEQYF. The CDR3 coding sequence is TGTGCCAGCAGTGATGGCAGGGGACAGGGCTACGAGCAGTACTTC.

The table lists this clonotype with many counts. This chain links TRBV5-1 with TRBJ1-1; 7 bases line up with TRBD1. Trimming cost V 4 bases and J 5 bases; bases outside gene matches: 11. Germline values: CDR1 SGHRS, CDR2 YFSETQ. The length of the CDR3 is 15 residues. CDR3 in DNA: TGCGCCAGCAGCCTCGGACAGGTGGTGGAGACTGAAGCTTTCTTT. Translated, it gives CASSLGQVVETEAFF. Using reference TRBV5-1 and TRBJ1-1 for the parts outside the CDR3, the full variable domain is KAGVTQTPRYLIKTRGQQVTLSCSPISGHRSVSWYQQTPGQGLQFLFEYFSETQRNKGNFPGRFSGRQFSNSRSEMNVSTLELGDSALYLCASSLGQVVETEAFFGQGTRLTVV.

The chain links TRBV28 to TRBJ2-5; 7 nucleotides align to TRBD2. Losses at the gene ends were 6 bases for V and 2 bases for J; bases not matched to a gene: 12. CDR1 and CDR2 (germline): MDHEN, SYDVKM. The CDR3 contains 16 residues. CDR3 amino acids: CASSRGRGGGQETQYF. Written as DNA, the CDR3 is TGTGCCAGCAGCCGAGGGAGGGGAGGAGGGCAAGAGACCCAGTACTTC.

Many counts were recorded for this clonotype. The rearrangement links TRBV4-2 to TRBJ2-5; TRBD1 matches at 9 bases. With V trimmed by 4 bases and J by 4 bases, 7 bases remained unmatched. CDR3 size: 15 residues. The V gene's germline CDR1 is LGHNA and CDR2 YNFKEQ. CDR3 DNA sequence: TGTGCCAGCAGCCTAGCGACAGGGGGAGGAGAGACCCAGTACTTC. Its translation is CASSLATGGGETQYF.

The chain joins TRBV4-2 to TRBJ2-5, with 7 bases fitting TRBD1. The V segment lost 4 bases and the J segment 5 bases; nucleotides outside the gene matches: 13. CDR3 size: 16 residues. Germline loops: CDR1 LGHNA, CDR2 YNFKEQ. CDR3 sequence: CASSRETGSGQETQYF. In nucleotides, the CDR3 is TGTGCCAGCAGCCGGGAGACAGGGTCAGGACAGGAGACCCAGTACTTC.

This clonotype was found many times. The chain has TRBV6-2 or TRBV6-3 and TRBJ2-7; D is unclear. This CDR3 has 13 amino acids. V lost 2 bases and J 3 bases, leaving 8 bases between the germline ends. The germline CDR1 and CDR2 sequences are MNHEY and SVGEGT. The CDR3 reads CASSYQTIYEQYF. CDR3 in DNA: TGTGCCAGCAGTTACCAAACTATCTACGAGCAGTACTTC.

This clonotype has ten or more counts. The chain carries TRBV10-3 and TRBJ2-6; 12 bases line up with TRBD1. V gave up 11 bases and J gave up 2 bases; unmatched junction bases: 4. The CDR3 covers 15 residues. Germline CDR1 and CDR2: ENHRY and SYGVKD. The CDR3 is CAAGTGGTGANVLTF. The CDR3, as DNA: TGTGCCGCCGGGACAGGGGGCACTGGGGCCAACGTCCTGACTTTC.

This clonotype has a count of ten or more. The chain is built from TRBV29-1 and TRBJ2-2, with 7 bases identical to TRBD2. The CDR3 length is 16 residues. Germline loops: CDR1 SQVTM, CDR2 ANQGSEA. Losses at the gene ends were 4 bases for V and 5 bases for J; bases not matched to a gene: 13. DNA for the CDR3: TGCAGCGTTGTGGTTAGCGGGTCGGACAAAACCGGGGAGCTGTTTTTT. The encoded protein is CSVVVSGSDKTGELFF.

The genes are TRBV4-3 and TRBJ2-3, with D maybe TRBD1 (6 bases). Looked up from germline, CDR1 is LGHNA and CDR2 is YSLEER. The CDR3 totals 15 residues. Trimming pared 3 bases from V and 4 bases from J, leaving 14 bases between. The CDR3 nucleotides read TGCGCCAGCAGCCACCTGGCGACAGGCCCAGATACGCAGTATTTT. It yields the protein CASSHLATGPDTQYF.

The rearrangement links TRBV3-1 to TRBJ2-6; TRBD1 aligns across 12 bases. Germline lookup yields CDR1 LGHDT and CDR2 YNNKEL (reference sequence). The ends lost 1 base at V and 1 base at J; junction bases unmatched: 5. The CDR3 runs to 19 residues. The CDR3 reads CASSQGPGQGASGANVLTF. The CDR3 coding sequence is TGTGCCAGCAGCCAAGGCCCGGGACAGGGGGCTTCTGGGGCCAACGTCCTGACTTTC.

The chain recombines TRBV4-2 with TRBJ1-1; 7 bases line up with TRBD1. V dropped 2 bases and J dropped 1; count of bases not matched to a gene: 7. This CDR3 has 16 residues. Germline assignment: CDR1 LGHNA and CDR2 YNFKEQ. CDR3 amino acids: CASSQRPGQPNTEAFF. The CDR3 bases are TGTGCCAGCAGCCAAAGGCCGGGACAGCCGAACACTGAAGCTTTCTTT.

The chain combines TRBV20-1 with TRBJ1-4; D is undetermined. The CDR3 sequence is 15 residues long. V shed 4 bases and J shed 5 bases, with 17 bases lying between them. CDR1 DFQATT and CDR2 SNEGSKA come from the germline V gene (reference sequence). The CDR3 nucleotides are TGCAGTGCTACAGGCCCGCCATTCCTCAATGAAAAACTGTTTTTT. It specifies CSATGPPFLNEKLFF.

This clonotype was detected only a few times. The chain is built from TRBV20-1 and TRBJ2-1; the match to TRBD2 covers 14 bases. CDR3 length equals 13 residues. Germline-derived CDR1 and CDR2 are DFQATT and SNEGSKA (reference sequence). V lost 6 bases, J lost 9 bases, and 4 bases stayed unmatched. CDR3 bases: TGCAGTGCCCGGACTAGCGGGAGGCCTGAGCAGTTCTTC. It translates to CSARTSGRPEQFF.